Listed here is a single TCR beta chain. This beta chain lies outside the target of a library built for alpha chains; its clone size means little. Regarding time point: sample taken at primary tumor resection. Tumor, nontumor lung or frozen PBMC supplied whole RNA, sequenced without sorting. One entry per CDR3 protein, called by TCRdb with MiXCR from the 5' RACE reads. There are approximately 7,000 distinct CDR3 sequences in the sample; approximately 4% occur only once, and roughly a quarter lies in the top ten. The data are from a study of spatial heterogeneity in lung cancer. Across the whole study: The study consistently detected more beta-chain than alpha-chain sequences. Averaged across combinations, each unique TCR and UMI pairing appeared more than ten times in raw reads, which were uncorrected.

Unmatched junction bases numbered 5, after V lost 7 bases and J lost 1 base. This CDR3 comprises 15 residues. Per the germline V gene, CDR1 is WSHSY and CDR2 is SAAADI. V usage is TRBV10-2 and J usage is TRBJ1-2; 11 positions match TRBD1. Sequencing used normal lung tissue next to the tumor, obtained at surgery. This sequence originates from a female donor with early-stage non-small cell lung cancer. CDR3 sequence (DNA): TGCGCCAGCATGCGGACAGGGGGCCGTAACTATGGCTACACCTTC. Translated, it gives CASMRTGGRNYGYTF.